Listed here are 19 T cell receptor beta chains from one sample, sequenced in a study of blood T cell repertoires in COVID-19. The data were produced by immunoSEQ multiplex PCR, yet TCRdb's version contains in-frame clones alone and is incomplete. The top ten hold just over 7% of the sample, which has about 360,000 clones, 80% to 90% seen once. The sequencing input was peripheral blood. Receptors were obtained from a woman aged 60-75 years with COVID-19, enrolled during active disease.

The chain carries TRBV30 and TRBJ2-2; D remains ambiguous. The CDR3 sequence is 14 residues long. Per the germline V gene, CDR1 is GTSNPN and CDR2 is SVGIG (reference sequence). The germline V and J ends were trimmed by 5 bases and 7 bases, with 17 bases remaining between them. The CDR3 spells CAWLRGLRVGELFF. DNA for the CDR3: TGTGCCTGGCTAAGAGGCCTACGGGTCGGGGAGCTGTTTTTT.

Of note for this clone: This same CDR3 is encoded by further DNA sequences in the sample. The chain joins TRBV3-1 (or the pseudogene TRBV3-2) to TRBJ1-2; 7 nucleotides align to TRBD1. CDR3 size: 15 residues. CDR1 LGHDT and CDR2 YNNKEL come from the germline V gene (reference sequence). The V segment lost 1 base and the J segment 2 bases; nucleotides outside the gene matches: 4. The CDR3 nucleotides read TGTGCCAGCAGCCAAGTTGGCAGGGGGAACTATGGCTACACCTTC. Its translation is CASSQVGRGNYGYTF.

The chain employs TRBV3-1 (or the pseudogene TRBV3-2) and TRBJ1-2, with D unclear. Germline CDR1 is LGHDT and CDR2 is YNNKEL (reference sequence). CDR3 size: 14 residues. Between the trimmed V and J ends, which lost 0 bases and 4 bases, there was a span of 9 bases. This CDR3 reads CASSQDVQSYGYTF. The CDR3 bases are TGTGCCAGCAGCCAAGACGTTCAGTCCTATGGCTACACCTTC.

The chain couples TRBV6-2 or TRBV6-3 to TRBJ2-2, with 7 bases fitting TRBD1. V lost 5 bases to trimming and J lost 5 bases; unmatched junction nucleotides: 2. The CDR3 has 13 amino acids. Germline CDR1 MNHEY, CDR2 SVGEGT. As DNA, the CDR3 is TGTGCCAGCAGTCGACAGGGAACCGGGGAGCTGTTTTTT. Its protein product is CASSRQGTGELFF.

The chain has TRBV27 and TRBJ2-3; tentatively, D is TRBD1 (8 bases). The germline V gene encodes CDR1 MNHEY and CDR2 SMNVEV (reference sequence). The CDR3 spans 14 residues. V dropped 6 bases and J dropped 3 bases, with 13 bases sitting between them. The CDR3 region has the DNA TGTGCCAGCAGCGACAGGGGAGGGACAGATACGCAGTATTTT. This encodes CASSDRGGTDTQYF.

This chain uses TRBV30 with TRBJ1-2; possibly TRBD1 for D (6 bases). The CDR3 is 13 amino acids. The V end was cut by 3 bases, the J end by 8 bases, with 16 bases between. Germline CDR1 GTSNPN, CDR2 SVGIG (reference sequence). The CDR3 spells CAWRAGVAGGYTF. The CDR3 bases are TGTGCCTGGAGGGCAGGGGTGGCCGGGGGCTACACCTTC.

The V call is TRBV30, the J call TRBJ2-7, with D perhaps TRBD1 (6 bases). Germline V gene lookup returns CDR1 GTSNPN and CDR2 SVGIG (reference sequence). Trimming removed 2 bases from V and 1 base from J, with 12 bases in between. The CDR3 totals 14 residues. The CDR3 DNA reads as TGTGCCTGGAGTAACCTAGACAGGTCCTACGAGCAGTACTTC. Protein: CAWSNLDRSYEQYF.

The chain uses TRBV19 and TRBJ2-3; 8 bases align to TRBD2. Germline values: CDR1 LNHDA, CDR2 SQIVND (reference sequence). The CDR3 contains 15 residues. J lost 3 bases, V lost 3 bases, and 5 bases had no gene match. The CDR3 protein is CASSISRGETDTQYF. In nucleotides, the CDR3 is TGTGCCAGTAGTATCTCGCGGGGGGAAACAGATACGCAGTATTTT.

The J gene is TRBJ2-7, the V gene TRBV11-3; D ambiguous. Germline V gives CDR1 SGHNT, CDR2 YENEEA. Trimming left V 6 bases short and J 7 bases short, with 16 bases between. This CDR3 is built from 13 residues. This CDR3 is CASSTIPSGEQYF. In DNA form, the CDR3 reads TGTGCCAGCAGTACAATACCCTCCGGGGAGCAGTACTTC. Variable domain in full (rest from reference TRBV11-3 and TRBJ2-7): EAGVVQSPRYKIIEKKQPVAFWCNPISGHNTLYWYLQNLGQGPELLIRYENEEAVDDSQLPKDRFSAERLKGVDSTLKIQPAELGDSAVYLCASSTIPSGEQYFGPGTRLTVT.

The chain's CDR3 is CATQSEPGNTIYF. In nucleotides, the CDR3 is TGCGCCACCCAAAGTGAGCCTGGAAACACCATATATTTT. The chain joins TRBV5-1 to TRBJ1-3; D remains unclear. Looked up from germline, CDR1 is SGHRS and CDR2 is YFSETQ. The CDR3 has 13 amino acids. V lost 9 bases, J lost 2 bases, and 12 bases lay in between.

The chain uses TRBV6-4 and TRBJ1-2, with 10 bases that match TRBD1. The germline V gene encodes CDR1 MRHNA and CDR2 SNTAGT. The CDR3 covers 16 residues. With V trimmed by 1 base and J by 5 bases, 7 bases remained unmatched. The CDR3 region has the DNA TGTGCCAGCAGTGACTTCCCGACAGGGGGCCCTTATGGCTACACCTTC. This codes for CASSDFPTGGPYGYTF.

This chain joins TRBV6-6 and TRBJ1-1; 9 bases are a match to TRBD1. Losses at the gene ends were 5 bases for V and 0 bases for J; bases not matched to a gene: 4. The CDR3 sequence is 15 residues long. Per the germline V gene, CDR1 is MNHNY and CDR2 is SVGAGI (reference sequence). CDR3 sequence reads: CASSRGTGLNTEAFF. DNA of the CDR3: TGTGCCAGCAGTCGGGGGACAGGGTTGAACACTGAAGCTTTCTTT.

This chain links TRBV29-1 with TRBJ1-1; perhaps TRBD1 as D (6 bases). The CDR3 is 14 amino acids. Trimming stripped 6 bases from V and 5 bases from J, with 19 bases between. CDR1 and CDR2 from the germline V gene are SQVTM and ANQGSEA. CDR3 in amino acids: CSVELQGRETEAFF. CDR3 in DNA: TGCAGCGTCGAGCTACAGGGACGGGAAACTGAAGCTTTCTTT.

The V call is TRBV24-1, the J call TRBJ2-1; TRBD1 matches at 7 bases. The CDR3 spans 15 residues. From germline, CDR1 is KGHDR and CDR2 SFDVKD. J gave up 7 bases and V 3 bases, and 8 bases lay outside the gene matches. CDR3 sequence: CATSDPTKDRNEQFF. In nucleotides, the CDR3 is TGTGCCACCAGTGATCCAACTAAGGACAGGAATGAGCAGTTCTTC.

The V call is TRBV3-1 (or the pseudogene TRBV3-2), the J call TRBJ2-1; 9 nucleotides line up with TRBD1. V was pared by 3 bases and J by 10 bases, with 7 bases of the junction left unmatched. Germline V lookup: CDR1 LGHDT, CDR2 YNNKEL (reference sequence). The CDR3 extends over 14 amino acids. CDR3 loop: CASSQGTGKAEQFF. For the CDR3, the DNA is TGTGCCAGCAGCCAGGGGACAGGGAAGGCAGAGCAGTTCTTC.

This chain joins TRBV5-3 and TRBJ2-1, with D perhaps matching TRBD1 (5 bases). TRBV5-3 qualifies as an ORF whose function is uncertain. V lost 6 bases, J lost 0 bases, and 13 bases lay in between. This CDR3 spans 15 amino acids. CDR3 coding DNA: TGTGCCAGAACCTCAGGGTTGAGCTCCTACAATGAGCAGTTCTTC. It encodes CARTSGLSSYNEQFF.

V gene TRBV30 combines with J gene TRBJ1-1, with D tentatively TRBD1 (5 bases). V dropped 0 bases and J dropped 8 bases, with 13 bases sitting between them. The CDR3 has 13 residues. Germline CDR1 GTSNPN, CDR2 SVGIG (reference sequence). The CDR3 DNA follows: TGTGCCTGGAGTGTAAACTGGGCAGGGGAAGCTTTCTTT. This translates into CAWSVNWAGEAFF.

J is TRBJ1-1 and V is TRBV5-1, with D possibly TRBD1 on 5 matching bases. Germline-derived CDR1 and CDR2 are SGHRS and YFSETQ. Trimming took off 4 bases at V and 3 bases at J, with 16 bases between the two ends. CDR3 length: 15 residues. The CDR3 DNA reads TGCGCCAGCAGCCTGGCAGACAGAAGGGACACTGAAGCTTTCTTT. This translates into CASSLADRRDTEAFF.

This chain links TRBV6-5 with TRBJ2-7; 12 nucleotides align to TRBD1. The CDR3 is 15 amino acids. The ends lost 5 bases at V and 3 bases at J; junction bases unmatched: 5. The V gene's germline CDR1 is MNHEY and CDR2 SVGAGI. The CDR3 spells CASSNRDRGLYEQYF. The DNA for the CDR3 is TGTGCCAGCAGTAACCGGGACAGGGGGCTCTACGAGCAGTACTTC.